Listed below are T cell receptor beta chains from one sample, sequenced in a study of vaccination and CD4 T cells after COVID-19. TCRdb itself ran the PCR reads through MiXCR, one entry per CDR3 protein. The data contain some 25,000 distinct CDR3 sequences, around half of them singletons. Antigen specificity for these receptors is unknown. Sample: CD4+ T cells from blood, cultured in vitro. The origin of the receptors is a human donor who had recovered from COVID-19. The CDR3 runs from the conserved cysteine through the conserved F or W. D genes are given only for firm matches. For some rows the clone size is stated as once, few or many, or as a class when expanded; others skip it.

v_call: TRBV27
j_call: TRBJ2-5
d_call: .
clone_size: few
cdr3_nt: TGTGCCAGCAGTTTTTGGGACCGGGACGGGGAGACCCAGTACTTC
cdr3_aa: CASSFWDRDGETQYF

v_call: TRBV12-3/TRBV12-4
j_call: TRBJ1-2
d_call: .
clone_size: .
cdr3_nt: TGTGCCAGCAGTGAAGACCTAACGGGGGCTGGGTATGGCTACACCTTC
cdr3_aa: CASSEDLTGAGYGYTF

v_call: TRBV6-5
j_call: TRBJ2-1
d_call: TRBD1
clone_size: .
cdr3_nt: TGTGCCAGCAGTTACTCACAGGGGCCGATTTCCTACAATGAGCAGTTCTTC
cdr3_aa: CASSYSQGPISYNEQFF

v_call: TRBV28
j_call: TRBJ1-5
d_call: .
clone_size: .
cdr3_nt: TGTGCCAGCAGTTTAGGGGGGCGTAGCAATCAGCCCCAGCATTTT
cdr3_aa: CASSLGGRSNQPQHF

v_call: TRBV2
j_call: TRBJ2-3
d_call: TRBD2
clone_size: .
cdr3_nt: TGTGCCAGCAGTGAAGCGCTCGGGACTAGCGGGAGTCCAGATACGCAGTATTTT
cdr3_aa: CASSEALGTSGSPDTQYF

v_call: TRBV19
j_call: TRBJ1-4
d_call: .
clone_size: few
cdr3_nt: TGTGCCAGTAGCCTGGGAGGGGAGGATGAAAAACTGTTTTTT
cdr3_aa: CASSLGGEDEKLFF

v_call: TRBV20-1
j_call: TRBJ2-7
d_call: .
clone_size: few
cdr3_nt: TGCAGTGCTAGAGACCCCTTCCACAGCTCCTACGAGCAGTACTTC
cdr3_aa: CSARDPFHSSYEQYF

v_call: TRBV11-3
j_call: TRBJ2-7
d_call: .
clone_size: .
cdr3_nt: TGTGCCAGCAGCCCTAGTAGTCCCATCGGGGAGCAGTACTTC
cdr3_aa: CASSPSSPIGEQYF

v_call: TRBV6-5
j_call: TRBJ2-7
d_call: .
clone_size: few
cdr3_nt: TGTGCCAGCAGTTACACGTTTAGTCGGGCGTCAGGACTCTCCTACGAGCAGTACTTC
cdr3_aa: CASSYTFSRASGLSYEQYF

v_call: TRBV28
j_call: TRBJ1-1
d_call: TRBD1
clone_size: .
cdr3_nt: TGTGCCAGCAGCAATTCGGACAGGGGGCGGGGGAGAGCTTTCTTT
cdr3_aa: CASSNSDRGRGRAFF

v_call: TRBV11-1
j_call: TRBJ2-7
d_call: .
clone_size: .
cdr3_nt: TGTGCCAGCAGCTTACCGGGGCCCTACGAGCAGTACTTC
cdr3_aa: CASSLPGPYEQYF

v_call: TRBV5-6
j_call: TRBJ2-1
d_call: .
clone_size: .
cdr3_nt: TGTGCCAGCAGCTTCAGGGTCCAGAACAATGAGCAGTTCTTC
cdr3_aa: CASSFRVQNNEQFF

v_call: TRBV27
j_call: TRBJ1-2
d_call: TRBD1
clone_size: few
cdr3_nt: TGTGCCAGCAGTCAGAACAGGGGAACTGGCTACACCTTC
cdr3_aa: CASSQNRGTGYTF

v_call: TRBV7-2
j_call: TRBJ2-5
d_call: .
clone_size: .
cdr3_nt: TGTGCCAGCCGCCTCGACCAGGCGGGGACCCAGTACTTC
cdr3_aa: CASRLDQAGTQYF

v_call: TRBV7-8
j_call: TRBJ2-3
d_call: TRBD2
clone_size: .
cdr3_nt: TGTGCCAGCAGCCCCCCATTTCCTGCGGGGGGGTGGGATACGCAGTATTTT
cdr3_aa: CASSPPFPAGGWDTQYF

v_call: TRBV6-1
j_call: TRBJ2-7
d_call: TRBD1
clone_size: .
cdr3_nt: TGTGCCAGCAGTGCGCCAGGGGGACAGGGGAGTTTTGGGCAGTACTTC
cdr3_aa: CASSAPGGQGSFGQYF

v_call: TRBV7-2
j_call: TRBJ2-7
d_call: TRBD1
clone_size: .
cdr3_nt: TGTGCCAGCAGCTTCAGGGGACAGGGGACCTCCTACGAGCAGTACTTC
cdr3_aa: CASSFRGQGTSYEQYF

v_call: TRBV5-4
j_call: TRBJ1-2
d_call: .
clone_size: few
cdr3_nt: TGTGCCAGCAGCACAGACAGTCTCTATGGCTACACCTTC
cdr3_aa: CASSTDSLYGYTF

v_call: TRBV18
j_call: TRBJ2-7
d_call: .
clone_size: .
cdr3_nt: TGTGCCAGCTCACTGAACCGGGACCTAGGCTACGAGCAGTACTTC
cdr3_aa: CASSLNRDLGYEQYF

v_call: TRBV11-1
j_call: TRBJ2-4
d_call: TRBD1
clone_size: once
cdr3_nt: TGTGCCAGCAGCAACAGGTACGGACAGGGAGACATTCAGTACTTC
cdr3_aa: CASSNRYGQGDIQYF

v_call: TRBV5-1
j_call: TRBJ1-1
d_call: TRBD1
clone_size: .
cdr3_nt: TGCGCCAGCAGCTGGGGACAGGGCCTGCCAGGGAGCACTGAAGCTTTCTTT
cdr3_aa: CASSWGQGLPGSTEAFF

v_call: TRBV4-1
j_call: TRBJ2-3
d_call: .
clone_size: .
cdr3_nt: TGCGCCAGCAGCCAAGGGACAGCCGAGGATACGCAGTATTTT
cdr3_aa: CASSQGTAEDTQYF

v_call: TRBV19
j_call: TRBJ2-7
d_call: TRBD2
clone_size: .
cdr3_nt: TGTGCCAGTAGTACCTTAGCGGGAGTAACCTACGAGCAGTACTTC
cdr3_aa: CASSTLAGVTYEQYF

v_call: TRBV2
j_call: TRBJ1-1
d_call: .
clone_size: .
cdr3_nt: TGTGCCAGCAGTGAATCAGGCACTGAAGCTTTCTTT
cdr3_aa: CASSESGTEAFF

v_call: TRBV20-1
j_call: TRBJ2-5
d_call: .
clone_size: .
cdr3_nt: TGCAGTGCTAGGGGGGAAAAGACCCAGTACTTC
cdr3_aa: CSARGEKTQYF

v_call: TRBV20-1
j_call: TRBJ1-6
d_call: TRBD1
clone_size: few
cdr3_nt: TGCAGTGCTACCCGGGACAGGCTCTCACAGCCCCACTTT
cdr3_aa: CSATRDRLSQPHF

v_call: TRBV20-1
j_call: TRBJ1-1
d_call: .
clone_size: few
cdr3_nt: TGCAGTGCTAGACCCTTCGGGGGGGCGCAAGTAGTGGGAACTGAAGCTTTCTTT
cdr3_aa: CSARPFGGAQVVGTEAFF

v_call: TRBV24-1
j_call: TRBJ2-7
d_call: .
clone_size: .
cdr3_nt: TGTGCCACCAGTGATGCCATCAACTCGGGGGAGCAGTACTTC
cdr3_aa: CATSDAINSGEQYF

v_call: TRBV6-1
j_call: TRBJ1-1
d_call: TRBD1
clone_size: .
cdr3_nt: TGTGCCAGCAGCCCCCGGGACAGGGCCACTGAAGCTTTCTTT
cdr3_aa: CASSPRDRATEAFF